This T cell receptor (beta chain) was documented in a study of blood T cell repertoires in COVID-19. The CDR3 has 16 amino acids. CDR1 is MNHEY and CDR2 is SVGAGI in the germline V gene. Trimming cost V 0 bases and J 2 bases; bases outside gene matches: 7. TCRdb keeps only in-frame clones here, not all; method: immunoSEQ multiplex PCR. Found here are roughly 50,000 clones, roughly 88% of them singletons; the top ten hold around 30%. This chain uses TRBV6-5 with TRBJ2-7, with TRBD1 identical over 7 bases. The TCR was taken from a woman of 80 years or more with COVID-19, enrolled during active disease. The sequenced sample consisted of peripheral blood. Here the CDR3 reads CASSYSGQRSTYEQYF. CDR3 bases: TGTGCCAGCAGTTACTCGGGACAGCGAAGCACCTACGAGCAGTACTTC.